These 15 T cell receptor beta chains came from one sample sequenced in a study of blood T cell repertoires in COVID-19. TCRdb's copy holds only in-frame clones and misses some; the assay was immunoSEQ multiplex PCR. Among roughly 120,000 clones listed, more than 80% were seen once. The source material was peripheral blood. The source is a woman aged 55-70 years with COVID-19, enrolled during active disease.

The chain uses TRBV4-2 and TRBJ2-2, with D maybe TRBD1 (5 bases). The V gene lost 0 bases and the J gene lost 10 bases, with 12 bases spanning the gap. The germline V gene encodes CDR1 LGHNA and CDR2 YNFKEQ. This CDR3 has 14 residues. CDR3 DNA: TGTGCCAGCAGCCAAGATATAGGGGCAACGGAGCTGTTTTTT. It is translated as CASSQDIGATELFF.

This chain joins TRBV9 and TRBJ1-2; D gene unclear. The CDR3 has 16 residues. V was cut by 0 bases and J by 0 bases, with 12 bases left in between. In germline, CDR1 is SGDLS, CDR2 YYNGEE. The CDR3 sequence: CASSVERGFSNYGYTF. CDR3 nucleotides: TGTGCCAGCAGCGTAGAGCGAGGGTTCTCTAACTATGGCTACACCTTC. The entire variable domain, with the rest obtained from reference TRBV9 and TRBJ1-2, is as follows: DSGVTQTPKHLITATGQRVTLRCSPRSGDLSVYWYQQSLDQGLQFLIQYYNGEERAKGNILERFSAQQFPDLHSELNLSSLELGDSALYFCASSVERGFSNYGYTFGSGTRLTVV.

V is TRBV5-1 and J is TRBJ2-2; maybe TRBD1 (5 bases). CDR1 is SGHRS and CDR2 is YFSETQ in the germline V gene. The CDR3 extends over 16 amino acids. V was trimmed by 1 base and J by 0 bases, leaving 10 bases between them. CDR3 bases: TGCGCCAGCAGCTTGCTAAGACAGTCGAACACCGGGGAGCTGTTTTTT. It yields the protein CASSLLRQSNTGELFF.

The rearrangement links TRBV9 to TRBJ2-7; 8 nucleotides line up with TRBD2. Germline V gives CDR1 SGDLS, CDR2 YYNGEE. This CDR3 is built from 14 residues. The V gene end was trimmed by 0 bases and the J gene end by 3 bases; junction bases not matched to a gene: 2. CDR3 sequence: CASSVAGGNYEQYF. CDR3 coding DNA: TGTGCCAGCAGCGTAGCGGGGGGGAACTACGAGCAGTACTTC.

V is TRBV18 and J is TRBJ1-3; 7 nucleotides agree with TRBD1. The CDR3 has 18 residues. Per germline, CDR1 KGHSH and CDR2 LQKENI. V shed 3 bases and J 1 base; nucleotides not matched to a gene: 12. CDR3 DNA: TGTGCCAGCTCACCCCAGACAGGGAGTTACGTGTCTGGAAACACCATATATTTT. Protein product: CASSPQTGSYVSGNTIYF.

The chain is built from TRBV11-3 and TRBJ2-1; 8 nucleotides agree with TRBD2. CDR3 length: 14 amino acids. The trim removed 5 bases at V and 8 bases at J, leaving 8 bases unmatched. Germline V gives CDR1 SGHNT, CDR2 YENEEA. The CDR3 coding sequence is TGTGCCAGCAGCCTGAGCGGGGGAAGTGATGAGCAGTTCTTC. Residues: CASSLSGGSDEQFF.

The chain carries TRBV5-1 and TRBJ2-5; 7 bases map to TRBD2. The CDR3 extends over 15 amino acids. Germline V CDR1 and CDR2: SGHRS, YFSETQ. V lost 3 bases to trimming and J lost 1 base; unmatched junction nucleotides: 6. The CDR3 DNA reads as TGCGCCAGCAGCTCACAAGGGAGGGTCCAAGAGACCCAGTACTTC. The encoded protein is CASSSQGRVQETQYF.

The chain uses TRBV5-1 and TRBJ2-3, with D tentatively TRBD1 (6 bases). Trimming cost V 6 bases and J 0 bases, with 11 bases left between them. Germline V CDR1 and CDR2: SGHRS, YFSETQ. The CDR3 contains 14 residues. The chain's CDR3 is CASIPDSSTDTQYF. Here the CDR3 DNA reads TGCGCCAGCATCCCGGACAGTAGCACAGATACGCAGTATTTT.

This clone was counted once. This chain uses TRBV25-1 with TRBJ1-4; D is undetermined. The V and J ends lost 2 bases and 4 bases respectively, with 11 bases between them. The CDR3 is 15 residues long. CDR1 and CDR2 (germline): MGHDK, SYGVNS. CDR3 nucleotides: TGTGCCAGCAGTGAACTCGCAGTATATAATGAAAAACTGTTTTTT. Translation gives CASSELAVYNEKLFF.

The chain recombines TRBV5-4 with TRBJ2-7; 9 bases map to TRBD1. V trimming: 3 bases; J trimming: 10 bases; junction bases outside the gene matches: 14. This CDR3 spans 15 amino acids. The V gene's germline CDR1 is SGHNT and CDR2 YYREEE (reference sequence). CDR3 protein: CASSSQQGARGNQYF. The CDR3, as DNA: TGTGCCAGCAGCTCTCAACAGGGGGCGCGGGGTAATCAGTACTTC.

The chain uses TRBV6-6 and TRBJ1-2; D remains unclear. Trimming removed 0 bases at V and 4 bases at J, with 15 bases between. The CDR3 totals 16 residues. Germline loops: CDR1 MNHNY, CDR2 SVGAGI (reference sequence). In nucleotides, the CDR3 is TGTGCCAGCAGTTACTCATCCAGGCGATTAAGCTATGGCTACACCTTC. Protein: CASSYSSRRLSYGYTF.

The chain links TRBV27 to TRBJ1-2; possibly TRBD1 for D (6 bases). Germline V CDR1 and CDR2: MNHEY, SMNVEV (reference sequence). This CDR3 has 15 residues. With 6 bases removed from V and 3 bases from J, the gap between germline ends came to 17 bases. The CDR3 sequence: CASSPLRGGYYGYTF. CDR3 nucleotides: TGTGCCAGCAGCCCGCTGCGCGGGGGCTACTATGGCTACACCTTC.

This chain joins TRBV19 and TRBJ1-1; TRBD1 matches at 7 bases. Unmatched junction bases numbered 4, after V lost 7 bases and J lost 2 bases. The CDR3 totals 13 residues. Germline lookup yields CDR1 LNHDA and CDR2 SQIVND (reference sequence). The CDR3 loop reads CASTTGVNTEAFF. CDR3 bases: TGTGCCAGTACCACAGGGGTAAACACTGAAGCTTTCTTT.

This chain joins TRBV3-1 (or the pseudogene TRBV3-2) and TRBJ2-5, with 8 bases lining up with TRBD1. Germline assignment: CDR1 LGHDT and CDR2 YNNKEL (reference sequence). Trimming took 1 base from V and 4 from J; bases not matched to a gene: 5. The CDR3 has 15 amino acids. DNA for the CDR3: TGTGCCAGCAGCCAAGGACAGGGGTTCGGAGAGACCCAGTACTTC. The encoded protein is CASSQGQGFGETQYF.

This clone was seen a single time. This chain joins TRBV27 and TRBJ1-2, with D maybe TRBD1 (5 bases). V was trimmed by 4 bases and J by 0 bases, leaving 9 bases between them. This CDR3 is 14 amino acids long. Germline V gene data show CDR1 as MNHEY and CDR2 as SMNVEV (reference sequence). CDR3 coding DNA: TGTGCCAGCAGTTCCGGGGGAGCTAACTATGGCTACACCTTC. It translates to CASSSGGANYGYTF.